The 13 T cell receptor beta chains listed next were all sequenced from one sample in a study of blood T cell repertoires in COVID-19. Measured with immunoSEQ multiplex PCR; TCRdb has only the in-frame clones, and not every one. The sample holds over 600,000 clones; 85% to 90% are singletons and the top ten take approximately 0.3%. The sequenced sample was peripheral blood. These receptor sequences come from a woman in her late teens or twenties with acute or convalescent COVID-19.

The chain uses TRBV30 and TRBJ1-2; D possibly corresponds to TRBD1 (5 bases). The CDR3 is 14 amino acids. V was clipped by 4 bases and J by 4 bases, with 16 bases between them. Germline V lookup: CDR1 GTSNPN, CDR2 SVGIG (reference sequence). The CDR3 is CAWMRRGPIYGYTF. CDR3 coding DNA: TGTGCCTGGATGAGGAGGGGCCCAATCTATGGCTACACCTTC.

Note on this clone: Other DNA sequences in the same sample also yield this CDR3. The V and J genes are TRBV6-5 and TRBJ1-5; TRBD1 matches 7 bases. V trimming: 8 bases; J trimming: 0 bases; junction bases outside the gene matches: 4. Germline values: CDR1 MNHEY, CDR2 SVGAGI. The CDR3 loop spans 14 amino acids. CDR3 nucleotides: TGTGCCAGCCGGGACAGAAATAGCAATCAGCCCCAGCATTTT. Its translation: CASRDRNSNQPQHF.

Notes on this clone: Within the sample, other DNA sequences also encode this same CDR3. V and J are TRBV9 and TRBJ2-1; TRBD1 might be the D (5 bases). Germline lookup yields CDR1 SGDLS and CDR2 YYNGEE. V lost 1 base to trimming and J lost 0 bases, with 8 bases between them. CDR3 length equals 15 residues. Written as DNA, the CDR3 is TGTGCCAGCAGCGTAAGGGGTAGCTCCTACAATGAGCAGTTCTTC. Its translation is CASSVRGSSYNEQFF.

The V call is TRBV5-8, the J call TRBJ1-2; 8 nucleotides align to TRBD1. Germline CDR1 and CDR2: SGHTS and YDEGEE. V trimming: 3 bases; J trimming: 0 bases; junction bases outside the gene matches: 10. This CDR3 region has 17 residues. CDR3 region: CASSSSIGQGTNYGYTF. The DNA for the CDR3 is TGTGCCAGCAGCTCGTCCATCGGACAGGGCACTAACTATGGCTACACCTTC.

The chain uses TRBV5-6 and TRBJ1-1; D unclear. The V end lost 2 bases, the J end lost 0 bases, and 5 bases lay between the germline ends. This CDR3 spans 13 amino acids. CDR1 and CDR2 (germline): SGHDT, YYEEEE. Here the CDR3 DNA reads TGTGCCAGCAGCTTATTAGTGAACACTGAAGCTTTCTTT. Amino acid sequence: CASSLLVNTEAFF. The full variable domain, with the rest looked up from reference TRBV5-6 and TRBJ1-1, is DAGVTQSPTHLIKTRGQQVTLRCSPKSGHDTVSWYQQALGQGPQFIFQYYEEEERQRGNFPDRFSGHQFPNYSSELNVNALLLGDSALYLCASSLLVNTEAFFGQGTRLTVV.

The J gene is TRBJ1-4, the V gene TRBV7-8, with 7 bases matching TRBD1. Per the germline V gene, CDR1 is SGHVS and CDR2 is FQNEAQ. CDR3 size: 14 residues. Trimming removed 3 bases from V and 8 bases from J; junction bases left unmatched: 6. The CDR3 nucleotides read TGTGCCAGCAGCTTTGACTCACAGGGGGAAAAACTGTTTTTT. The encoded protein is CASSFDSQGEKLFF.

This clone was recorded a few times. Other DNA sequences in this sample translate to the same CDR3. The V and J genes are TRBV9 and TRBJ1-5; D is perhaps TRBD1 (5 bases). The CDR3 is made up of 15 amino acids. Trimming pared 1 base from V and 1 base from J, leaving 9 bases between. Germline assignment: CDR1 SGDLS and CDR2 YYNGEE. DNA of the CDR3: TGTGCCAGCAGCGTACGGGGGGACAGCAATCAGCCCCAGCATTTT. Protein: CASSVRGDSNQPQHF.

The V gene is TRBV21-1, the J gene TRBJ1-5; the D call TRBD1 from the table was never checked on the DNA. TRBV21-1 represents a pseudogene. The CDR3 spans 14 residues. The CDR3 region has the DNA TGTGCCAGCAGCAACAGACAGGGGAATCAGCCCCAGCATTTT. Encoded protein: CASSNRQGNQPQHF.

The chain combines TRBV18 with TRBJ1-2, with TRBD1 matching 9 bases. V lost 5 bases to trimming and J lost 8 bases; unmatched junction nucleotides: 6. Germline CDR1 is KGHSH and CDR2 is LQKENI. This CDR3 has 13 residues. CDR3 loop: CASSGWTGDGYTF. DNA of the CDR3: TGTGCCAGCTCAGGATGGACAGGGGACGGCTACACCTTC. Full variable domain (remainder filled in from reference TRBV18 and TRBJ1-2): NAGVMQNPRHLVRRRGQEARLRCSPMKGHSHVYWYRQLPEEGLKFMVYLQKENIIDESGMPKERFSAEFPKEGPSILRIQQVVRGDSAAYFCASSGWTGDGYTFGSGTRLTVV.

V is TRBV24-1 and J is TRBJ2-1, with 14 bases fitting TRBD2. Germline-derived CDR1 and CDR2 are KGHDR and SFDVKD. The CDR3 contains 15 residues. Losses at the gene ends were 3 bases for V and 6 bases for J; bases not matched to a gene: 0. The CDR3, as DNA: TGTGCCACCAGTGATGGACTAGCGGGGGGCAATGAGCAGTTCTTC. Its translation: CATSDGLAGGNEQFF.

V gene TRBV4-2 combines with J gene TRBJ2-3; 9 positions match TRBD2. V lost 5 bases and J lost 2; bases outside the gene matches: 17. From germline, CDR1 is LGHNA and CDR2 YNFKEQ. CDR3 length equals 19 residues. The DNA for the CDR3 is TGTGCCAGCAGCATAAAATCTTTGACTAGCGGAGGTAACACAGATACGCAGTATTTT. Its protein product is CASSIKSLTSGGNTDTQYF.

V and J are TRBV5-7 and TRBJ1-2; D is possibly TRBD1 (5 bases). TRBV5-7 has ORF status, its function being uncertain. The CDR3 length is 14 residues. V was pared by 8 bases and J by 5 bases, with 19 bases between. CDR3 protein: CARPWRGWKYGYTF. The CDR3 DNA sequence: TGTGCCAGGCCGTGGAGGGGTTGGAAATATGGCTACACCTTC.

This clone has just a few counts. This chain connects TRBV27 to TRBJ2-1, with D unresolved. From germline, CDR1 is MNHEY and CDR2 SMNVEV (reference sequence). The CDR3 sequence is 14 residues long. V lost 6 bases, J lost 0 bases, and 9 bases lay in between. CDR3 nucleotide sequence: TGTGCCAGCAGGCCCCCGAGCTCCTACAATGAGCAGTTCTTC. This translates into CASRPPSSYNEQFF.